The clone carrying this T cell receptor beta chain was counted only a few times. Its antigen is as yet unknown. CDR1 and CDR2 (germline): LGHNA, YNFKEQ. This CDR3 has 14 amino acids. Trimming pared 6 bases from V and 4 bases from J, leaving 16 bases between. Each CDR3 protein is one row after TCRdb ran MiXCR on the 5' RACE reads. The sample records roughly 250,000 distinct CDR3 sequences, around 15% being singletons. This record comes from a study of T-cell memory formation after mild COVID-19. On the study more broadly: In these data, TCR clusters were largely donor specific.

Study observations and caveats: The appearance of some responding clones in pre-infection memory suggested that cross-reactive memory joined. Clones contracting over day 15 to 85 were CD4/CD8 balanced, with later expanders leaning CD4+. CD4+ contracting clones were found mainly in CM and EM, and CD8+ ones in EMRA.

V is TRBV4-2 and J is TRBJ2-7; D uncertain. Sequencing used PBMCs or a T cell subset sorted from them (not recorded which). The TCR sequence derives from a man between 18 and 29 years old who had mild COVID-19 (a few samples of this study predate the infection). Cell type and time point are not known. The CDR3 DNA reads as TGTGCCAGCAGGCCCCCTGAGAGAGATTACGAGCAGTACTTC. The encoded protein is CASRPPERDYEQYF.